The T cell receptor (beta chain) under discussion was sequenced for a study of blood T cell repertoires in COVID-19. Study-wide background: The study drew acute and convalescent COVID-19 samples from the United States, Italy and Spain. T cells, B-cell-depleted T cells, or PBMCs supplied cDNA or gDNA.

The CDR3 sequence is 14 residues long. Trimming shortened V by 1 base and J by 3 bases, and 6 bases separated the two germline ends. Germline CDR1 is KGHSH and CDR2 is LQKENI. Study processing details: Amplifying reference gene primers gave estimates of nucleated cell counts. Clones were sequenced by immunoSEQ multiplex PCR, and TCRdb holds only the in-frame ones, with some missing. That table furnishes V, J and clone size, whereas the DNA furnished D and trimming. The profile shows some 40,000 clones, just under 70% of them singletons. The sequencing sample was made of peripheral blood. The chain links TRBV18 to TRBJ2-2; no firm D call. The source of this sequence is an older man with acute or convalescent COVID-19. The CDR3 protein is CASSPLYDTGELFF. The CDR3 DNA follows: TGTGCCAGCTCACCACTCTACGACACCGGGGAGCTGTTTTTT.